This T cell receptor beta chain was recovered during a study of shared clonotypes between healthy human individuals. Study-wide background: Researchers assigned three CD4 naive, three CD4 memory, two CD8 naive and one CD8 memory plate to each donor.

Findings and caveats of the study: Memory subsets generally showed lower estimated richness than naive subsets. Unshared clonotypes carried lower generation probabilities than those common to all four donors. Of the naive CD4 clonotypes, roughly 5% were shared across a few donors.

The CDR3 loop spans 14 amino acids. V dropped 4 bases and J dropped 0; count of bases not matched to a gene: 1. CDR1 is SGHNT, CDR2 YENEEA, per germline. With regard to this clone: Its target is unknown. This sample includes further DNA sequences coding for the same CDR3.

Sequenced by immunoSEQ multiplex PCR; TCRdb stores in-frame clones only, minus some. The table lists approximately 2,300,000 clones, less than 95% of them singletons, with 0.37% in the top ten. The clonotype comes from a man younger than 30 in good health. Some clones in this sample may be carry-over from other donors' samples. Sequencing input: naive CD4+ T cells from PBMCs. Subset specified: CD45RA+ positively selected. V gene TRBV11-3 combines with J gene TRBJ2-7; 9 bases fit TRBD2. The CDR3 bases are TGTGCCAGCAGCTCTAGCGGGGCCTCCTACGAGCAGTACTTC. Protein sequence: CASSSSGASYEQYF.